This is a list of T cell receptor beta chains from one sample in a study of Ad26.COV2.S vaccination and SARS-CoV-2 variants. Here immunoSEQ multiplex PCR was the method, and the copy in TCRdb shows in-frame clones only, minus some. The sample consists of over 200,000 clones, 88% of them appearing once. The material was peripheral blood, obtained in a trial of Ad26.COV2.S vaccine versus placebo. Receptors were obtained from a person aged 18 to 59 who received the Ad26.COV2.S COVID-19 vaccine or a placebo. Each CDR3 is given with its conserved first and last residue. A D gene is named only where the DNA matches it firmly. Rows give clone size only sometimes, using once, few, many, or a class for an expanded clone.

CDR3 protein: CASSPLKSSGSTSYNEQFF; CDR3 DNA: TGTGCCAGCAGTCCTCTAAAGTCTAGCGGGAGTACGTCCTACAATGAGCAGTTCTTC; J gene: TRBJ2-1; D gene: TRBD2; V gene: TRBV28; clone size: NA
CDR3 protein: CASSLDQGPYGYTF; CDR3 DNA: TGTGCCAGCAGCTTGGATCAGGGTCCCTATGGCTACACCTTC; J gene: TRBJ1-2; D gene: NA; V gene: TRBV5-4; clone size: NA
CDR3 protein: CASTPWAGEYGYTF; CDR3 DNA: TGTGCCAGCACCCCCTGGGCGGGGGAATATGGCTACACCTTC; J gene: TRBJ1-2; D gene: NA; V gene: TRBV5-5; clone size: once
CDR3 protein: CASGGGTTYEQYF; CDR3 DNA: TGCGCCAGCGGGGGGGGGACTACCTACGAGCAGTACTTC; J gene: TRBJ2-7; D gene: TRBD2; V gene: TRBV10-2; clone size: NA
CDR3 protein: CASSEGQTASSGYTF; CDR3 DNA: TGTGCCAGCAGTGAAGGACAAACGGCCTCCTCTGGCTACACCTTC; J gene: TRBJ1-2; D gene: NA; V gene: TRBV2; clone size: NA
CDR3 protein: CASSMGGEQFF; CDR3 DNA: TGTGCCAGTAGTATGGGGGGGGAGCAGTTCTTC; J gene: TRBJ2-1; D gene: TRBD2; V gene: TRBV19; clone size: NA
CDR3 protein: CASSLQAGGTGELFF; CDR3 DNA: TGTGCCAGCAGCTTACAAGCGGGAGGTACCGGGGAGCTGTTTTTT; J gene: TRBJ2-2; D gene: TRBD2; V gene: TRBV7-6; clone size: NA
CDR3 protein: CASTNEGRGPGELFF; CDR3 DNA: TGTGCCAGCACTAACGAGGGGCGGGGCCCCGGGGAGCTGTTTTTT; J gene: TRBJ2-2; D gene: NA; V gene: TRBV7-9; clone size: NA
CDR3 protein: CASSFTSSYGYTF; CDR3 DNA: TGTGCCAGCTCTTTTACGTCCTCCTATGGCTACACCTTC; J gene: TRBJ1-2; D gene: NA; V gene: TRBV27; clone size: NA
CDR3 protein: CASRAILRDQVLF; CDR3 DNA: TGTGCCAGCAGGGCAATACTACGGGACCAAGTTTTATTT; J gene: TRBJ1-1; D gene: NA; V gene: TRBV6-5; clone size: NA
CDR3 protein: CASSQAQSSYEQYF; CDR3 DNA: TGTGCCAGCAGCCAAGCCCAGAGCTCCTACGAGCAGTACTTC; J gene: TRBJ2-7; D gene: NA; V gene: TRBV3-1/TRBV3-2; clone size: NA
CDR3 protein: CAWRTSGRYEQYF; CDR3 DNA: TGTGCCTGGAGGACTAGCGGGAGATACGAGCAGTACTTC; J gene: TRBJ2-7; D gene: TRBD2; V gene: TRBV30; clone size: NA
CDR3 protein: CASSQELGAGGPVGTDTQYF; CDR3 DNA: TGTGCCAGCAGCCAAGAATTGGGAGCGGGAGGGCCCGTAGGCACAGATACGCAGTATTTT; J gene: TRBJ2-3; D gene: TRBD2; V gene: TRBV3-1/TRBV3-2; clone size: NA
CDR3 protein: CASSATGGLASEQFF; CDR3 DNA: TGTGCCAGTAGTGCAACAGGCGGACTAGCCAGCGAGCAGTTCTTC; J gene: TRBJ2-1; D gene: TRBD2; V gene: TRBV19; clone size: NA